Given below is one T cell receptor (beta chain) in context. Its specificity is unknown. The data were obtained in a study of CXCR3-negative and CXCR3-positive naive CD8 T cells. General observations from the study: Memory cells showed distinct TRBV-TRBJ patterns, while the two naive subsets matched. TRB CDR3s were more hydrophobic in CXCR3-positive than in CXCR3-negative naive cells.

CD45RO-CCR7+CD27+CD95- defined naive CD8+ T cells. Germline CDR1 SGHAT, CDR2 FQNNGV. This CDR3 is 15 amino acids long. It was by 5' RACE with UMI labels that the TRB cDNA libraries were prepared. TCRdb reanalyzed the 5' RACE reads, giving one entry per CDR3 protein sequence and no DNA. The table for this sample gives roughly 65,000 distinct CDR3 sequences. Specimen: naive CXCR3+ CD8+ T cells from blood. Subset in this sample: CD45RO-CCR7+CD27+CD95- naive CD8+ T cells expressing CXCR3 (TNR3+). The TCR sequence derives from a human donor in good health. Some clones in this sample may be carry-over from other donors' samples. The chain combines TRBV11-2 with TRBJ1-2. CDR3 in amino acids: CASSLLIGIAYGYTF.